The present entry profiles one T cell receptor (beta chain) with its context. Germline V gene sequence: CDR1 MDHEN, CDR2 SYDVKM. V was pared by 6 bases and J by 2 bases, with 4 bases of the junction left unmatched. The CDR3 runs to 16 residues. Assay: immunoSEQ multiplex PCR; the TCRdb copy retains only in-frame clones and omits some. The table records tens of thousands of clones, 79% of them present only once. The data belong to a study of blood T cell repertoires in COVID-19. The chain has TRBV28 and TRBJ1-4; 12 bases match TRBD1. This TCR derives from a man aged 60-69 years with active or convalescent COVID-19. Sequencing was carried out using peripheral blood. DNA of the CDR3: TGTGCCAGCAGCCCCGGGACAGGGGGCACTAATGAAAAACTGTTTTTT. This sequence encodes CASSPGTGGTNEKLFF.